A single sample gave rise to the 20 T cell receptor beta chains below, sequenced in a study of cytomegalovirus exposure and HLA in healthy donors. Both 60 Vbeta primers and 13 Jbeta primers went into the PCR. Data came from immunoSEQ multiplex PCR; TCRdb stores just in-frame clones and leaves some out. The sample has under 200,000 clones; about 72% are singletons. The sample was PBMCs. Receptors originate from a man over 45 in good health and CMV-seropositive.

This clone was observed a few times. In DNA form, the CDR3 reads TGTGCCAGCAGCAAAGTCGCAAGGAGGGGTCCCCGATATAGCAATCAGCCCCAGCATTTT. The encoded protein is CASSKVARRGPRYSNQPQHF. This sequence joins TRBV21-1 and TRBJ1-5. TRBV21-1 is a known pseudogene. The CDR3 sequence is 20 residues long.

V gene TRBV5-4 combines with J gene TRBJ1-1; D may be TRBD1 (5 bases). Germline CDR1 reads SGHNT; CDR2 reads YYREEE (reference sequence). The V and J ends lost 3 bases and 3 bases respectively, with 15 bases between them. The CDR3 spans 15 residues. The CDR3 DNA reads TGTGCCAGCAGCTCCTCTTTGGGGGGACACACTGAAGCTTTCTTT. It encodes CASSSSLGGHTEAFF.

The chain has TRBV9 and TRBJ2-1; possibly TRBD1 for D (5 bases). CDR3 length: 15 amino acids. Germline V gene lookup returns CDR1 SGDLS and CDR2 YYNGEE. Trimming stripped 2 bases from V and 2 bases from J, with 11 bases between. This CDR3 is CASSVSGYPYNEQFF. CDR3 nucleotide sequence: TGTGCCAGCAGCGTTTCAGGGTACCCCTACAATGAGCAGTTCTTC.

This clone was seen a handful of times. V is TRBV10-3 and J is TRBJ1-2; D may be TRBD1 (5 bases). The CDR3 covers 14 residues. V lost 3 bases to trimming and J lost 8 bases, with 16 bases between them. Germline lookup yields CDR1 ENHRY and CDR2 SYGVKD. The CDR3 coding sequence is TGTGCCATCAGTGATGGGGCAGGGTCCTTCGGCTACACCTTC. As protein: CAISDGAGSFGYTF.

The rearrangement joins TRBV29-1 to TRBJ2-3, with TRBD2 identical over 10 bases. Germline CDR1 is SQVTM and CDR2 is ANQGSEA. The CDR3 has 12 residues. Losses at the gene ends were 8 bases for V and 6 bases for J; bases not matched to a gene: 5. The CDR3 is CSSTSGADTQYF. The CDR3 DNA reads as TGCAGCTCAACTAGCGGGGCCGATACGCAGTATTTT.

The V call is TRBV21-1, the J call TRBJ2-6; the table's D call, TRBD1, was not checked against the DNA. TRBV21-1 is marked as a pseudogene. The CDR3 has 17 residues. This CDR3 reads CASSKRDRGTGANVLTF. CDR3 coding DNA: TGTGCCAGCAGCAAAAGGGACAGGGGCACTGGGGCCAACGTCCTGACTTTC.

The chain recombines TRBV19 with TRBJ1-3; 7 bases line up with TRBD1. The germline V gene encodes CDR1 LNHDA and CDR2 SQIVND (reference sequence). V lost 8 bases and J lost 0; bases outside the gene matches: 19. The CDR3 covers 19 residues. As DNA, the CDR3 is TGTGCCAGTCACACGGGGACAGCTTGGGGGACCAGCTCTGGAAACACCATATATTTT. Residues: CASHTGTAWGTSSGNTIYF.

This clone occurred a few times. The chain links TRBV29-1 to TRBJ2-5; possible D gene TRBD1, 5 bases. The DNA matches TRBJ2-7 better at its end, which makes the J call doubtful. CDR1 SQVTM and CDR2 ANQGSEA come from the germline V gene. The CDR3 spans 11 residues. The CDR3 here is CSVERGYEQYF. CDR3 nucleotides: TGCAGCGTTGAAAGGGGCTACGAGCAGTACTTC.

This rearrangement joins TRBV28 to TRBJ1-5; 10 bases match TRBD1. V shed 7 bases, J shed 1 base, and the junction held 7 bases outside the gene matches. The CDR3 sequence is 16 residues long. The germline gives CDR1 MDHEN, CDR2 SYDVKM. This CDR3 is CASTSGTGASNQPQHF. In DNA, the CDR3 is TGTGCCAGCACCTCCGGGACAGGGGCGAGCAATCAGCCCCAGCATTTT.

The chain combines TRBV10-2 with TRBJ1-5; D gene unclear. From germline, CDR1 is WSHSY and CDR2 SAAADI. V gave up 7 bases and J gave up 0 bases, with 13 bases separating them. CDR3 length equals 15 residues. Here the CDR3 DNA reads TGCGCCAGCAAGGAGGCATCGGATAGCAATCAGCCCCAGCATTTT. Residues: CASKEASDSNQPQHF.

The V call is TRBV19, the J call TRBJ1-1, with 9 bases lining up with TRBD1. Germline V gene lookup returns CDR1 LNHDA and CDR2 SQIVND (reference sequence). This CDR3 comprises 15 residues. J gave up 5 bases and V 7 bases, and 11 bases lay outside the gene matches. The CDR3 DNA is TGTGCCAGTACCGACTTACCTGACAGGGGGACTGAAGCTTTCTTT. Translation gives CASTDLPDRGTEAFF.

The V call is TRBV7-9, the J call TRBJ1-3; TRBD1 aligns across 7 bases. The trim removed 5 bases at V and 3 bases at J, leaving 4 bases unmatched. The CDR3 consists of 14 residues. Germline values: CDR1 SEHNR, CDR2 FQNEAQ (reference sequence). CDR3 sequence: CASSQGTDGNTIYF. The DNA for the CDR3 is TGTGCCAGCAGCCAAGGGACAGATGGAAACACCATATATTTT.

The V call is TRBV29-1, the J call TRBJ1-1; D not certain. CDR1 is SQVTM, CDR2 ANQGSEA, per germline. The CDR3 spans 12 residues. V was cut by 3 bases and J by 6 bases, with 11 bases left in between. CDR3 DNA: TGCAGCGTTGACTATGAAAGCCCTGAAGCTTTCTTT. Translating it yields CSVDYESPEAFF.

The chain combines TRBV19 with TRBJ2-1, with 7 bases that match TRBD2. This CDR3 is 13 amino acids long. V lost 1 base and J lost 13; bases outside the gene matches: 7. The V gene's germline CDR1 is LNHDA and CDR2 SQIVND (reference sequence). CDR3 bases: TGTGCCAGTAGTATAGGCAGCGGGGTTAGTCAGTTCTTC. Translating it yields CASSIGSGVSQFF.

This CDR3 is CASSLRTGFSLGTEAFF. The CDR3, as DNA: TGTGCCAGCAGTTTACGGACAGGGTTTAGCCTTGGCACTGAAGCTTTCTTT. The chain couples TRBV27 to TRBJ1-1, with 8 bases fitting TRBD1. There are 17 residues in the CDR3. Germline V gene sequence: CDR1 MNHEY, CDR2 SMNVEV (reference sequence). V lost 2 bases, J lost 4 bases, and 12 bases stayed unmatched.

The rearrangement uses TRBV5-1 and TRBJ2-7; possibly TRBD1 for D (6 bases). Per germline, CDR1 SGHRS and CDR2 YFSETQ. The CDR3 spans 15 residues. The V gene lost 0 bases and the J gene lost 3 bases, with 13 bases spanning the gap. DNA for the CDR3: TGCGCCAGCAGCTTGGGATTCTCAGGGGACTACGAGCAGTACTTC. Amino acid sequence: CASSLGFSGDYEQYF.

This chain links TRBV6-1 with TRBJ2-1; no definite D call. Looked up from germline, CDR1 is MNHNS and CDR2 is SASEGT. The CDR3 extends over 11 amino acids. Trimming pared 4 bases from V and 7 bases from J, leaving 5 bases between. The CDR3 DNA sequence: TGTGCCAGCAGTGGGCGGAATGAGCAGTTCTTC. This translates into CASSGRNEQFF.

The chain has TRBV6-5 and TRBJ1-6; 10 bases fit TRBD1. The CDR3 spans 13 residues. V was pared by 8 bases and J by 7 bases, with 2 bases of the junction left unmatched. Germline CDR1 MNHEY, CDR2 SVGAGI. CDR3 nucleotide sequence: TGTGCCAGCTCGGACAGGGGGAATTCACCCCTCCACTTT. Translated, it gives CASSDRGNSPLHF.

The CDR3 region is CASSLVSGGPGELFF. As DNA, the CDR3 is TGCGCCAGCAGCTTGGTTTCAGGGGGGCCCGGGGAGCTGTTTTTT. The rearrangement joins TRBV5-1 to TRBJ2-2, with D perhaps matching TRBD1 (7 bases). Germline V gene lookup returns CDR1 SGHRS and CDR2 YFSETQ. This CDR3 comprises 15 residues. Trimming pared 0 bases from V and 6 bases from J, leaving 12 bases between.

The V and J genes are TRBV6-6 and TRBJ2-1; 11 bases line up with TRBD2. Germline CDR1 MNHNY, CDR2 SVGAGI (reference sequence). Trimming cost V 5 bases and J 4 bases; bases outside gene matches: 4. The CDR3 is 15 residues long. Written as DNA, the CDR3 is TGTGCCAGCAGTCAACTAGCGGGGGAATACAATGAGCAGTTCTTC. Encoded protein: CASSQLAGEYNEQFF.